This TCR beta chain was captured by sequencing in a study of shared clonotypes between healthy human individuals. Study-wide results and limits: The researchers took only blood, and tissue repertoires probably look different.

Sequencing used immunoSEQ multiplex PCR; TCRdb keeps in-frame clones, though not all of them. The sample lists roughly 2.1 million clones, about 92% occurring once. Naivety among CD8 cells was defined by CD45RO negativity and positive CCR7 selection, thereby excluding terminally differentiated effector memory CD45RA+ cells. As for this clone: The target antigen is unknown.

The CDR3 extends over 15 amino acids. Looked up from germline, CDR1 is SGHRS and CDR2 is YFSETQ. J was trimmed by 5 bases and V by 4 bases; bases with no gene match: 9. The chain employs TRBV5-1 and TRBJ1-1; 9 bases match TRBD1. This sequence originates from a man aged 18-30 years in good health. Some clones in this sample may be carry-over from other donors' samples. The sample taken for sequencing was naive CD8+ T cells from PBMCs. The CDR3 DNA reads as TGCGCCAGCAGCCTGGCTCGGACAGGGGAAACTGAAGCTTTCTTT. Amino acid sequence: CASSLARTGETEAFF.